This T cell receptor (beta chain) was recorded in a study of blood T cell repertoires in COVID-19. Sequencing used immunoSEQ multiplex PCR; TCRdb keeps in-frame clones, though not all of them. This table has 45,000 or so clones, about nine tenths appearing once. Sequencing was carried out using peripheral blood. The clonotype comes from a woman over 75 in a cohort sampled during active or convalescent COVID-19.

CDR3 region: CATSDMGQGGTGELFF. In DNA, the CDR3 is TGTGCCACCAGTGACATGGGACAGGGAGGAACCGGGGAGCTGTTTTTT. The chain has TRBV24-1 and TRBJ2-2, with 9 bases identical to TRBD1. Germline-derived CDR1 and CDR2 are KGHDR and SFDVKD. The CDR3 has 16 residues. Germline trimming cut 4 bases from V and 5 bases from J; bases unmatched to any gene: 7.